This TCR beta chain was found in a study of blood T cell repertoires in COVID-19 (dated by TCRdb to about 2020). Background on the whole study: Samples from collaborators originated in the United States, Italy and Spain and spanned both the acute and convalescent phases of COVID-19. The prospective study material was composed of cDNA or gDNA derived from T cells, B-cell-depleted T cells, or PBMCs. The dataset comprised deeply sampled blood TCRbeta repertoires from subjects exposed to, actively infected with, or recovered from COVID-19. The repertoires were released in a freely available public database intended as a resource for research on the immune response to SARS-CoV-2. The samples were drawn from two sources: the first 160 participants of the ongoing ImmuneRACE study, and fewer than 1,500 subjects contributed by 6 global collaborators. Nearly every sample came with metadata listing a de-identified subject ID, COVID-19 status, age in years and sex. Where available, HLA class I and class II types were taken from metadata supplied by the sample provider and were not determined by assay-based typing.

TCRbeta CDR3 regions were amplified from genomic DNA by means of the immunoSEQ Assay, a bias-controlled multiplex PCR. The study's processing was this. Within the assay, amplification of reference gene primers was used to estimate how many nucleated cells each sample contained. To quantify the absolute abundance of each unique TCRbeta CDR3 rearrangement, sequence reads were collapsed and filtered. Productive Simpson clonality was computed per sample as the square root of Simpson's diversity index over productive rearrangements. TCRdb limited this immuneACCESS table to in-frame rearrangements with V and J called. A share of clones is missing; checked studies link under half to unresolved V genes, and the rest is unexplained. V and J calls and clone size follow that table, whereas D and trimming were derived from the DNA. The sample contains roughly 180,000 clones, about 88% of them found a single time. The top ten clones comprise 2.1% of the sample.

For this clone: This clone's antigen is unknown. No much larger clone is present one base from it, and per-base qualities are unavailable.

General findings and caveats noted by the study authors: The quantity of clinical and demographic metadata differed by source and by participant and was supplied without curation.

The junction shows trimming of 10 bases on V and 3 bases on J, plus 13 bases between the germline ends. The CDR3 has 12 amino acids, counting the end cysteine and phenylalanine. Only the CDR3 DNA stays, 36 bases, in frame from base 1. Via the germline V gene (reference sequence), CDR1 is MNHNY and CDR2 SVGAGI. The collaborating institutions used their own protocols to collect whole blood in K2EDTA tubes. Collaborator samples were shipped for TCRbeta analysis as frozen whole blood, isolated PBMCs, or DNA extracted from either sample type. The sequence joins TRBV6-6 to TRBJ2-7, and the D gene may be TRBD1, 6 bases matching. This receptor was taken from a man aged 70 or older with active or convalescent COVID-19. The sample comprised peripheral blood. The DNA is as follows: TGTGCCACCGTGGACAGCTACTACGAGCAGTACTTC. It codes for CATVDSYYEQYF.